Below, one TCR beta chain is given with its context. This clone's antigen is unknown. Nothing much larger sits one base from this clone, and base qualities are not available. Trimmed from V: 8 bases; trimmed from J: 2 bases; junction bases lacking a gene match: 8. CDR1 is given as MDHEN and CDR2 as SYDVKM, both from the germline V gene. The CDR3 runs 15 residues from the cysteine to the phenylalanine. Only the CDR3 region is kept as DNA, spanning 45 bases read in frame from base 1. The data belong to a study of T cell changes during pregnancy in multiple sclerosis (dated by TCRdb to between 2018 and 2021). Notes on the research overall: In women with multiple sclerosis, the researchers looked at how the T cell repertoire shifted as pregnancy progressed.

Libraries were made using the immunoSEQ multiplex PCR assay. TCRdb stores this immuneACCESS table with in-frame sequences only. Part of the clones is absent; in the studies checked, under half of the shortfall reflects unresolved V genes, and no reason is known for the rest. In all, the sample holds 40,000 to 55,000 clones, and about 89% of those were seen once. The ten biggest clones cover roughly 0.58% of the sample. The source material was CD4+ T cells from peripheral blood mononuclear cells, sampled in the first trimester of pregnancy. The chain uses TRBV28 and TRBJ2-5; 10 middle bases align to TRBD2. The receptor was derived from a female donor with multiple sclerosis, enrolled in a pregnancy study. The DNA sequence is given as TGTGCCAGCGTCTTAGCGGGAGGAGGTCAAGAGACCCAGTACTTC. Its amino acids are CASVLAGGGQETQYF.